This T cell receptor (beta chain) was recorded in a study of metastatic and nonmetastatic thyroid tumors. Study background: Thyroid patients, malignant and benign, had repertoires compared across blood and tumor or nodule tissue.

General study findings and limits: Significantly greater TCR beta diversity was reportedly found in malignant thyroid tumors than in benign nodules (in blood and tumor).

Original analysis: The distant-metastasis classifier for papillary thyroid cancer was built from CDR3 differences across clinicopathological groups. TCRdb reanalyzed the PCR reads with MiXCR. In this record, the V and J calls reflect TCRdb's handling and not the investigators' own analysis. The sample has tens of thousands of clones, around 15% seen once. Germline CDR1 is MRHNA and CDR2 is SNTAGT. The CDR3 is 16 amino acids. Germline trimming cut 0 bases from V and 5 bases from J; bases unmatched to any gene: 4. All patients were treatment-naive before thyroid surgery. This clone was seen only a few times. Its antigen remains unidentified.

The receptor was derived from a female donor with papillary thyroid cancer or a benign thyroid nodule (not recorded which). Some clones in this sample may be carry-over from other donors' samples. Sample: blood. V gene TRBV6-4 combines with J gene TRBJ2-1; 10 nucleotides line up with TRBD1. This CDR3 reads CASSDSAGTGDNEQFF. CDR3 bases: TGTGCCAGCAGTGACTCGGCCGGGACAGGGGACAATGAGCAGTTCTTC.